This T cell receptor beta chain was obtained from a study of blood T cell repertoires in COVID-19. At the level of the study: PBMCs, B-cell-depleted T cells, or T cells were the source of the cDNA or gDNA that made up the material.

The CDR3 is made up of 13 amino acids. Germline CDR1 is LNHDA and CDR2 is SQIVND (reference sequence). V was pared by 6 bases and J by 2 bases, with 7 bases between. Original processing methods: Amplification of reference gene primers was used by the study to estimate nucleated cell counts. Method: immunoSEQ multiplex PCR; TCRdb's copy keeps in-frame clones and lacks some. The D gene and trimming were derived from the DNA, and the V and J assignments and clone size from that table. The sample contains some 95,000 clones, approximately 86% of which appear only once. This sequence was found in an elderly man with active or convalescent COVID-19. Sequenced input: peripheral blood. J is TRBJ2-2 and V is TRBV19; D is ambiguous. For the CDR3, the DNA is TGTGCCAGTAGCCCTATCAACACCGGGGAGCTGTTTTTT. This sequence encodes CASSPINTGELFF.